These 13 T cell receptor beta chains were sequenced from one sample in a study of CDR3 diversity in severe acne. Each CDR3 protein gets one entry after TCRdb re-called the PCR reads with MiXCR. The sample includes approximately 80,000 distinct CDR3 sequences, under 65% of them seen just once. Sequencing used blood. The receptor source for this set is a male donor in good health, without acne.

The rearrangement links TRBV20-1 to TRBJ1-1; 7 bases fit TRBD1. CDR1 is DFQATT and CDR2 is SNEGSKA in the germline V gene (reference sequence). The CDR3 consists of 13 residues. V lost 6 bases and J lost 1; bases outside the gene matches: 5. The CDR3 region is CSARGQANTEAFF. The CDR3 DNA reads TGCAGTGCCCGAGGACAGGCGAACACTGAAGCTTTCTTT.

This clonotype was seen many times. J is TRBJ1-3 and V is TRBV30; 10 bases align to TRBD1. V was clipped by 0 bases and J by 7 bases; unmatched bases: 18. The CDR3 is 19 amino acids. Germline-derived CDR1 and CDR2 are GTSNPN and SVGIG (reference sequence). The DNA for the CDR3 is TGTGCCTGGAGTGTACGGGGGGTTTGGGGACAGGGGAAAGGGAACACCATATATTTT. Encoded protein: CAWSVRGVWGQGKGNTIYF.

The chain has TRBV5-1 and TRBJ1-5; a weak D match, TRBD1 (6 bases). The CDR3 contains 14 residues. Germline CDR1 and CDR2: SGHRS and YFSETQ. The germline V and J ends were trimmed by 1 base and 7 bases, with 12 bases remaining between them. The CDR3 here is CASSLTGSEQPQHF. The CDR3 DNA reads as TGCGCCAGCAGCTTGACAGGGAGCGAGCAGCCCCAGCATTTT.

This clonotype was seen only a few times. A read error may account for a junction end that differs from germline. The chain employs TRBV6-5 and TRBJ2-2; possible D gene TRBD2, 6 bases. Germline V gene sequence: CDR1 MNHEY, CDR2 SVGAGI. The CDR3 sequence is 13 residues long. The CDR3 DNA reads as TGTGCCAGCAGCTACTCAAGAACCGGGGGGCTGTTTTTT. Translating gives CASSYSRTGGLFF.

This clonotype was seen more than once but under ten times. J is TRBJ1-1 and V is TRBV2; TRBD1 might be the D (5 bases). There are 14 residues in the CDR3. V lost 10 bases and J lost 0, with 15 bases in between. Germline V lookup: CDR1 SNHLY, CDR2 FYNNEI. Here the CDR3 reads CATHRRGMNTEAFF. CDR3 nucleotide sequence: TGTGCCACCCATAGGAGGGGAATGAACACTGAAGCTTTCTTT.

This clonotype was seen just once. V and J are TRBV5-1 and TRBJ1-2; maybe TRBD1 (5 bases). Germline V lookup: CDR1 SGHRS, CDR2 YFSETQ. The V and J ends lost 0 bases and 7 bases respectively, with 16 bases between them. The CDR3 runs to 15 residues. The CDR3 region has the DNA TGCGCCAGCAGCTTGGTCCAGGGACGAGGCTGTGGCTACACCTTC. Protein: CASSLVQGRGCGYTF.

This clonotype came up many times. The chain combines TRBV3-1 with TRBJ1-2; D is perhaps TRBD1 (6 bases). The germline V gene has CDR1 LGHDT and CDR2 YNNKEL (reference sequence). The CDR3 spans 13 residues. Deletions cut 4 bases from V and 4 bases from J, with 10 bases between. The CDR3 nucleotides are TGTGCCAGCAGCCCGGACAGAGTCTATGGCTACACCTTC. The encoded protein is CASSPDRVYGYTF.

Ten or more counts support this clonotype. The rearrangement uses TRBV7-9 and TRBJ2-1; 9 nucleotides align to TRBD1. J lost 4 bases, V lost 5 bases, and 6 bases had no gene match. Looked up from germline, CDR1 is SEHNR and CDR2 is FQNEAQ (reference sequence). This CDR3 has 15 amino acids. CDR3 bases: TGTGCCAGCAGCCGAGACAGGGGGAATTACAATGAGCAGTTCTTC. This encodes CASSRDRGNYNEQFF.

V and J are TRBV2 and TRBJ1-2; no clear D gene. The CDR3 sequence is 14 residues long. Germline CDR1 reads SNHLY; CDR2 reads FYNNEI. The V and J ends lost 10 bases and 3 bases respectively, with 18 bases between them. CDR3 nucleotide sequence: TGTGCCACCAGCGGGTCCCCCTCCCACTATGGCTACACCTTC. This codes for CATSGSPSHYGYTF.

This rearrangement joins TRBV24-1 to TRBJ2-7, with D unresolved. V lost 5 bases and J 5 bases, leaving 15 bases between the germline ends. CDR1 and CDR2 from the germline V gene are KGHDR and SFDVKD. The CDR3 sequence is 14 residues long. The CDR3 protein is CATSASTPGHEQYF. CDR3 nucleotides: TGTGCCACCAGTGCCAGCACACCGGGCCACGAGCAGTACTTC.

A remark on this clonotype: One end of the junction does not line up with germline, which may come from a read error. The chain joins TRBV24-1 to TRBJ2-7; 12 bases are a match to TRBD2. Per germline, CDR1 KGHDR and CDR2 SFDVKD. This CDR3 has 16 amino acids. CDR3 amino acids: CATSALLAGGPGEQYF. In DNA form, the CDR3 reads TGTGCCACCAGTGCTTTGCTAGCGGGAGGGCCGGGGGAGCAGTACTTC.

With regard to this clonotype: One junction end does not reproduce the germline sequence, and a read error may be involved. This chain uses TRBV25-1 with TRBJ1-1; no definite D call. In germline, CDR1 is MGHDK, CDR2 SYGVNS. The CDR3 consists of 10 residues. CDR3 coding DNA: TGTGCCAGCATGAACCCTGAAGCTTTCTTT. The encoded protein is CASMNPEAFF. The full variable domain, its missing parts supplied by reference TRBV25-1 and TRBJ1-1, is EADIYQTPRYLVIGTGKKITLECSQTMGHDKMYWYQQDPGMELHLIHYSYGVNSTEKGDLSSESTVSRIRTEHFPLTLESARPSHTSQYLCASMNPEAFFGQGTRLTVV.

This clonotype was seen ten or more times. CDR3 residues: CASSDSDGATNEKLFF. CDR3 in DNA: TGTGCCAGCAGCGATTCGGACGGTGCAACTAATGAAAAACTGTTTTTT. The V call is TRBV11-3, the J call TRBJ1-4; D is unclear. This CDR3 contains 16 residues. Trimming removed 5 bases at V and 0 bases at J, with 13 bases between. In germline, CDR1 is SGHNT, CDR2 YENEEA.